This TCR beta chain derives from a study of regulatory T cells. This CDR3 has 13 amino acids. With 6 bases removed from V and 5 bases from J, the gap between germline ends came to 13 bases. Germline assignment: CDR1 SGHRS and CDR2 YFSETQ. About this clone itself: The antigen remains unidentified.

General observations from the study: Hydrophobic residues at CDR3 positions 6 and 7 were enriched in conventional CD4+ T cells of CD3G-deficient patients.

Amplification used 52 TRBV primers and 13 TRBJ primers. Assay used: immunoSEQ multiplex PCR; TCRdb lists only in-frame clones, some missing. The sample holds approximately 31,000 clones; over 90% are singletons and the top ten take around 0.94%. The sample comprised conventional CD4+ T cells sorted from blood. The chain links TRBV5-1 to TRBJ2-3, with a tentative D call TRBD1 (5 bases). The clonotype originates from a child under 10 years old with CD3G deficiency. CDR3 in DNA: TGCGCCAGCAAGTGGGGCCCGGGAGATACGCAGTATTTT. As protein: CASKWGPGDTQYF.